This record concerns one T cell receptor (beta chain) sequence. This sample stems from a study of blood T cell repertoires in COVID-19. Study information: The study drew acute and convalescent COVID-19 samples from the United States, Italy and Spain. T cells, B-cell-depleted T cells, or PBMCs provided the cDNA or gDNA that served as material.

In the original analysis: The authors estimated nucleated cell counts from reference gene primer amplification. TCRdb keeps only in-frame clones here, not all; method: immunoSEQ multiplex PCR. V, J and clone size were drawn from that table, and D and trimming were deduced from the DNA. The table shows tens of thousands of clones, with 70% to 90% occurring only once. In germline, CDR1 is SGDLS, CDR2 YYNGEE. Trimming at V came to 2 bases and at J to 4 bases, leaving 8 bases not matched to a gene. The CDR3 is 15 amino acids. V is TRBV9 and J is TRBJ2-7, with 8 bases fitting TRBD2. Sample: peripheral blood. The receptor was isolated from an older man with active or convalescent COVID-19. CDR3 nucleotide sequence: TGTGCCAGCAGCGTTCAGGACGGGAGGGCGTACGAGCAGTACTTC. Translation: CASSVQDGRAYEQYF.